This paragraph reports one T cell receptor (beta chain). The sample comes from a study of immune cell composition in non-small cell lung cancer. Genomic DNA came from frozen unsorted single-cell suspensions. Only in-frame clones appear in the TCRdb table, and some are missing; sequencing was by immunoSEQ multiplex PCR. The table has about 1,200 clones, around two thirds seen once. With V trimmed by 1 base and J by 5 bases, 5 bases remained unmatched. There are 17 residues in the CDR3. Germline loops: CDR1 SGHTA, CDR2 FQGNSA. The chain joins TRBV7-2 to TRBJ2-1, with TRBD2 identical over 13 bases. Sequences were obtained from lung tumor tissue. The source is a human donor with non-small cell lung cancer. The CDR3 protein is CASSLGLGLAGHNEQFF. The CDR3 region has the DNA TGTGCCAGCAGCTTAGGCTTGGGACTAGCGGGACACAATGAGCAGTTCTTC.